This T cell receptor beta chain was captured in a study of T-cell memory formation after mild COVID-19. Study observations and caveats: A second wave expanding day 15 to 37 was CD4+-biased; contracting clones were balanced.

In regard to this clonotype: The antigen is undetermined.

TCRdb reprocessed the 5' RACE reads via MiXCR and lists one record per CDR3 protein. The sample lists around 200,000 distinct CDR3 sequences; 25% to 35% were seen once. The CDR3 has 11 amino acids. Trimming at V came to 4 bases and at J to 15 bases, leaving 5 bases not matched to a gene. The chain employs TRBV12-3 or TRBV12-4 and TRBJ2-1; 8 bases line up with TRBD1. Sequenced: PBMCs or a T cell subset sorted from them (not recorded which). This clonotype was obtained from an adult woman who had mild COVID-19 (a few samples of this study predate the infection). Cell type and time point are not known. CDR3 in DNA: TGTGCCAGCAGTTATTCCGGGACAGGGTTCTTC. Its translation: CASSYSGTGFF.